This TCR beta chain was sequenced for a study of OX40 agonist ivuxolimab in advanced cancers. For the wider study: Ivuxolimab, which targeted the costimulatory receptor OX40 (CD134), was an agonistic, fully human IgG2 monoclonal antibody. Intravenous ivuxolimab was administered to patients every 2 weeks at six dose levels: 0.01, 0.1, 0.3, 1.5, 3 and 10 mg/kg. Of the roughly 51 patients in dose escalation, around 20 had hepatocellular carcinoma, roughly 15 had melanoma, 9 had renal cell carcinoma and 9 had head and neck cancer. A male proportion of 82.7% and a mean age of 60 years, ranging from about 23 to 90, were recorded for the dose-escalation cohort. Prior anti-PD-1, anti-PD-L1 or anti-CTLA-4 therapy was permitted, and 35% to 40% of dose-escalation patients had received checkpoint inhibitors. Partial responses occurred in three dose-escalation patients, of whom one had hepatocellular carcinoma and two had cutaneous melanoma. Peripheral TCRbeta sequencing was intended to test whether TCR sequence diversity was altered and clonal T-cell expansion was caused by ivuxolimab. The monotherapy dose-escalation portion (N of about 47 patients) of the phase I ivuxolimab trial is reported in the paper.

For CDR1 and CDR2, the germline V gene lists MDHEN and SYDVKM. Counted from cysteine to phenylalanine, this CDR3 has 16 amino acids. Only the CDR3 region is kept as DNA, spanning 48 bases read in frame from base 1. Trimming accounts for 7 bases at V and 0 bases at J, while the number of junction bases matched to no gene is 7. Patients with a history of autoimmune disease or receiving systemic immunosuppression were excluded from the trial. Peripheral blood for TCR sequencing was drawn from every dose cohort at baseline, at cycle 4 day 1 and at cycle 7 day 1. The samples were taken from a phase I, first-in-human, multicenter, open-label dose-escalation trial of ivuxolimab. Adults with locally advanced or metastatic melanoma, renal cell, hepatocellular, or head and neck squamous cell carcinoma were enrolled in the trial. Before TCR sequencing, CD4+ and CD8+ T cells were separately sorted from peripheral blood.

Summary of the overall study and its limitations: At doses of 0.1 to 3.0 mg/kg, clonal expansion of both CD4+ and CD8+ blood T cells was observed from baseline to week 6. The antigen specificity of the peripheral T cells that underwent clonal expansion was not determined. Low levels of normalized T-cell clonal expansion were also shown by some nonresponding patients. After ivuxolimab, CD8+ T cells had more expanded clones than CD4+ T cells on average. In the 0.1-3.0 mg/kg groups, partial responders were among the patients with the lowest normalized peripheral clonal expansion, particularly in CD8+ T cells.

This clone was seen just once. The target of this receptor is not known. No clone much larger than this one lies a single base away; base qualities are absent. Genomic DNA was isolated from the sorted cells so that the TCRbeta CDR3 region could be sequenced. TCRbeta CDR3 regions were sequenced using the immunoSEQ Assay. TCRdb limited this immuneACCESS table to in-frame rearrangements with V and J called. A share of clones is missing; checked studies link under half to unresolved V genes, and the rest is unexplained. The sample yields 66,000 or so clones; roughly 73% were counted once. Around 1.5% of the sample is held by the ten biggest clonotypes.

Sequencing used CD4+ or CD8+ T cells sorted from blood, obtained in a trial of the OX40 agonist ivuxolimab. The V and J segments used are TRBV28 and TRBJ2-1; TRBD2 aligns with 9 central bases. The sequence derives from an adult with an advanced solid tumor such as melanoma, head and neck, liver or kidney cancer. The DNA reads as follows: TGTGCCAGCAAGACTAGCGGCATGAGCTCCTACAATGAGCAGTTCTTC. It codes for CASKTSGMSSYNEQFF.